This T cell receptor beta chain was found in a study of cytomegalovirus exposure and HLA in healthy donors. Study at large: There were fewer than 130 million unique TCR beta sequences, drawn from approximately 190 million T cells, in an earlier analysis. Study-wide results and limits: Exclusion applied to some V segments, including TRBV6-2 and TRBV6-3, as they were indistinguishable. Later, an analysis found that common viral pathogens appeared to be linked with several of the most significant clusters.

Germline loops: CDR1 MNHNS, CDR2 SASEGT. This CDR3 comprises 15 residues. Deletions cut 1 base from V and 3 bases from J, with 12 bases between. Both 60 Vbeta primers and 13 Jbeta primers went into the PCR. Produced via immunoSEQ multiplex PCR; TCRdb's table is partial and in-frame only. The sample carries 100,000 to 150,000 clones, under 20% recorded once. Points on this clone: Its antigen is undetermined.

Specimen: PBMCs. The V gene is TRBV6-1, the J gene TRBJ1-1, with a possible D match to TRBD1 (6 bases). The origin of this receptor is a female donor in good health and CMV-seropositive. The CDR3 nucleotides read TGTGCCAGCAGTGAAGGGGGGCTCGGGGACACTGAAGCTTTCTTT. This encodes CASSEGGLGDTEAFF.